The text below deals with one T cell receptor (beta chain). What it binds is unknown. The sample comes from a study of shared clonotypes between healthy human individuals. Study context: Each donor had three CD4 naive, three CD4 memory, two CD8 naive and one CD8 memory plate.

In germline, CDR1 is SGHVS, CDR2 FNYEAQ. The CDR3 has 15 amino acids. Trimming took off 1 base at V and 5 bases at J, with 14 bases between the two ends. Whole-study findings and limits: In the sorted subsets, rarefaction showed sequencing was incomplete despite large depth. Relative to memory subsets, naive subsets generally showed larger estimated richness.

From CD4+ cells came CD45RA+ naive and CD45RA-negative memory subsets. Clones were sequenced by immunoSEQ multiplex PCR, and TCRdb holds only the in-frame ones, with some missing. The sample includes some 2.1 million clones, roughly 94% seen only once; the top ten take around 0.13%. The chain recombines TRBV7-6 with TRBJ1-2; D is possibly TRBD1 (5 bases). Material for sequencing was naive CD4+ T cells sorted from blood. Subset defined: CD45RA+ positively selected. This clonotype originated in a man in his late teens or twenties in good health. The CDR3 DNA is TGTGCCAGCAGCTTAGACGGGCAGGGCCAATATGGCTACACCTTC. Protein product: CASSLDGQGQYGYTF.